This TCR beta chain is drawn from a study of blood T cell repertoires in COVID-19. Per the original methods: Estimation of nucleated cell counts relied on the amplification of reference gene primers. Generated by immunoSEQ multiplex PCR, the TCRdb table keeps only in-frame clones and is missing some. That table is the source of V, J and clone size, and D and trimming were worked out from the DNA. The sample carries some 170,000 clones, roughly 84% recorded once. The CDR3 runs to 15 residues. Trimming cost V 4 bases and J 6 bases, with 19 bases left between them. Germline V lookup: CDR1 SGHRS, CDR2 YFSETQ. This clone was picked up a small number of times.

The origin of this receptor is a human donor with acute COVID-19. The donor label of this sample is uncertain. The V and J genes are TRBV5-1 and TRBJ1-2; TRBD1 might be the D (5 bases). Source material: PBMCs or T cells enriched from blood (not recorded which). CDR3 region: CASSATGSQLDGYTF. In DNA, the CDR3 is TGCGCCAGCAGCGCTACAGGTTCCCAACTCGATGGCTACACCTTC. Full variable domain (rest looked up from reference TRBV5-1 and TRBJ1-2): KAGVTQTPRYLIKTRGQQVTLSCSPISGHRSVSWYQQTPGQGLQFLFEYFSETQRNKGNFPGRFSGRQFSNSRSEMNVSTLELGDSALYLCASSATGSQLDGYTFGSGTRLTVV.